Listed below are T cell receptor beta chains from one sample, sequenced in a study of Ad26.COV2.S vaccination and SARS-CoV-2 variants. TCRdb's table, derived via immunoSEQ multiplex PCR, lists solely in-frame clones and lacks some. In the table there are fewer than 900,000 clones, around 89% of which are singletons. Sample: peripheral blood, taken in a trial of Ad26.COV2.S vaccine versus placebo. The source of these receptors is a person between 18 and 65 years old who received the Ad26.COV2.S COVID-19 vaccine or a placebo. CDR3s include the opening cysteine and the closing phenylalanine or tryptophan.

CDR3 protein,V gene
CASSPGPANYGYTF,TRBV18
CASRGTYNEQFF,TRBV6-5
CASSHSGGAGNEQFF,TRBV4-2
CASSLSQGAAYGYTF,TRBV7-9
CASSVADLQGVEQYF,TRBV9
CASSLGGLTGELFF,TRBV11-3
CASSQGDRAGYTF,TRBV3-1/TRBV3-2
CAWSAGQPSSTDTQYF,TRBV30
CASSGPGQILQETQYF,TRBV4-1
CAGTGGMNTEAFF,TRBV2
CASSPWSANSGNTIYF,TRBV18
CASSWTSSADTQYF,TRBV5-1
CASSLTAGGTIYF,TRBV7-2
CASSTSGGKGYNSPLHF,TRBV14
CASSLNSNEQFF,TRBV12-3/TRBV12-4
CASRVDSNTEAFF,TRBV2
CASSLISGTTSYEQYF,TRBV7-9
CASSPPRGETDTQYF,TRBV18
CASSLGQALYEQYF,TRBV5-1
CASRGTGADTQYF,TRBV6-5
CAWSAGGGFTEAFF,TRBV30
CSAKRGDEQYF,TRBV20-1
CATRPGTGNYGYTF,TRBV24-1
CASSVRGTQETQYF,TRBV9
CASSSNRGEYNSPLHF,TRBV7-2
CAWTGTANQPQHF,TRBV30
CAYVAGASNTQYF,TRBV30
CAWSVGLNYEQYF,TRBV30
CASSLGTGGEKLFF,TRBV5-1
CASSLGGQGSYEQYF,TRBV7-2
CASSRDPSSAYEQYF,TRBV7-2
CASSLGAAGGPFEQYF,TRBV13
CASRGWSGNSPLHF,TRBV2
CASSESSGSTDTQYF,TRBV6-4
CATHRGRVDTQYF,TRBV6-5
CAARGASYEQYF,TRBV2
CASSGSDRWAYEQYF,TRBV10-1
CASSLPDRLANYGYTF,TRBV6-6
CATKWEGNGRNGQPQHF,TRBV19
CASSPPTGGSSGSPLHF,TRBV18
CASSKQKEETQYF,TRBV5-4
CASSPRGYSITNYGYTF,TRBV19